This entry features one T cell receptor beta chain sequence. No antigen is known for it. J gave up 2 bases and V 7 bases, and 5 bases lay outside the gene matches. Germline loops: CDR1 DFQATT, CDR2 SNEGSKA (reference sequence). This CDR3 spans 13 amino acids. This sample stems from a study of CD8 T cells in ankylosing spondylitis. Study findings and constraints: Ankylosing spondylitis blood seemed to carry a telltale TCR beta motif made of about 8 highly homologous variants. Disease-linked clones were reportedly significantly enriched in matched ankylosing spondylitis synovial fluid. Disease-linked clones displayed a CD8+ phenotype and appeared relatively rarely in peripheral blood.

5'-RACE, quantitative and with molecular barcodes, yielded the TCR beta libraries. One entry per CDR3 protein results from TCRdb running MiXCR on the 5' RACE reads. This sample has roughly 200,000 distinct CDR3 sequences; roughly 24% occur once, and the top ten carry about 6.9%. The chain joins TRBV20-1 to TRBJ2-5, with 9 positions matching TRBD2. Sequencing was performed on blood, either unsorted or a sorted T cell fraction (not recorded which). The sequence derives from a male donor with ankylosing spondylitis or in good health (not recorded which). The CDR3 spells CSVQSGRQETQYF. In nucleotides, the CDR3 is TGCAGTGTTCAAAGCGGGAGGCAAGAGACCCAGTACTTC.